This TCR beta chain comes out of a study of T cells after yellow fever vaccination. 5'RACE template switching produced TCR cDNA carrying a universal primer site and UMIs. One entry per CDR3 protein results from TCRdb running MiXCR on the 5' RACE reads. The table shows some 670,000 distinct CDR3 sequences, with around 12% occurring only once. A note on this clonotype: Its antigen is as yet unknown.

Germline-derived CDR1 and CDR2 are SGHNT and YYREEE (reference sequence). The CDR3 has 13 residues. The ends were cut back, 2 bases at V and 6 bases at J, with 6 bases in the middle. Whole-study results and caveats: A faster peak, day 5 versus 15, was reached by the weaker secondary response. Reappearing after the booster were most of the clones from primary vaccination (about 96% CD4, around 90% CD8). Shared CD4/CD8 clonotypes were a small share, likely from convergent recombination.

This TCR was recovered from a young man who received the YFV17D yellow fever vaccine. The material was PBMCs, obtained on the day of the yellow fever booster vaccination. The genes are TRBV5-4 and TRBJ1-6; D is unclear. Written as DNA, the CDR3 is TGTGCCAGCAGCTTATCCAGTAATTCACCCCTCCACTTT. This sequence encodes CASSLSSNSPLHF.